Sequencing of this T cell receptor (beta chain) was carried out in a study of T cell repertoires in ileal Crohn's disease. Overall study results and limits: Active smokers at surgery had more clonal expansions than non-smokers.

In regard to this clone: The antigen is not known.

Time point indicated: neoterminal ileum biopsy at postoperative endoscopy, about 6 months after surgery. Germline V CDR1 and CDR2: MNHEY, SMNVEV (reference sequence). This CDR3 comprises 12 residues. Trimming pared 6 bases from V and 7 bases from J, leaving 12 bases between. Method: immunoSEQ multiplex PCR; TCRdb's copy keeps in-frame clones and lacks some. The sample lists about 60,000 clones, 85% to 90% occurring once. Sequencing input: ileal tissue. This receptor was identified in an adult with Crohn's disease. The chain carries TRBV27 and TRBJ1-2, with a possible D match to TRBD1 (6 bases). The CDR3 DNA sequence: TGTGCCAGCAGGACAGGCACCCTTGGCTACACCTTC. Protein product: CASRTGTLGYTF.